A selection of T cell receptor beta chains follows, all from one sample in a study of T cell responses to AZD1222 COVID-19 vaccine. Sequencing used immunoSEQ multiplex PCR; TCRdb keeps in-frame clones, though not all of them. Of roughly 25,000 clones in the sample, more than 85% were seen once. The sequencing here drew on peripheral blood, taken 28 days after the second AZD1222 dose. The receptors derive from an adult who received the AZD1222 COVID-19 vaccine. The CDR3 runs from the conserved cysteine through the conserved F or W. D genes are given only for firm matches. The listing skips clone size in some rows; elsewhere it reads once, few, many or a size class.

TGTGCCAGCAGTTTTGGTAGCGGGGGGCCCCCTTACAATGAGCAGTTCTTC | CASSFGSGGPPYNEQFF | TRBD2 | few | TRBJ2-1 | TRBV27
TGCGCCAGCAGCGGGGGGACTAGCGGGAGGCGCACAGATACGCAGTATTTT | CASSGGTSGRRTDTQYF | TRBD2 | NA | TRBJ2-3 | TRBV5-1
TGTGCCAGCAGTGAAGTGGGGGGGAGACCCACCGGGGAGCTGTTTTTT | CASSEVGGRPTGELFF | TRBD2 | NA | TRBJ2-2 | TRBV2
TGTGCCAGCAGATACAGACAGGCCGATAATTCACCCCTCCACTTT | CASRYRQADNSPLHF | NA | NA | TRBJ1-6 | TRBV7-2
TGTGCCAGCAGCGTCGACTTAGGTGCGAACACCAGGGAGCTGTTTTTT | CASSVDLGANTRELFF | NA | NA | TRBJ2-2 | TRBV7-8
TGTGCCAGCTCACCAACCGGGGCAGAGGATGGCTACACCTTC | CASSPTGAEDGYTF | NA | NA | TRBJ1-2 | TRBV18
TGTGCCAGCAAGCTCCTCACAAACTCTGGAAACACCATATATTTT | CASKLLTNSGNTIYF | NA | once | TRBJ1-3 | TRBV6-5
TGCGCCAGCAGCTTGGAAGCTGGGCGGTTTATCCAAACTGGGGCGGCAGAAGAGCAGTACTTC | CASSLEAGRFIQTGAAEEQYF | NA | NA | TRBJ2-7 | TRBV5-1
TGTGCCAGCAGCGTAGGGCAGGGGGCGGACACTGAAGCTTTCTTT | CASSVGQGADTEAFF | TRBD1 | NA | TRBJ1-1 | TRBV9
TGTGCCAGCAGCTGGACTGTCAAGGATGAGCAGTTCTTC | CASSWTVKDEQFF | NA | NA | TRBJ2-1 | TRBV7-3
TGTGCCAGTCACAGGGCCGGCTATGGCTACACCTTC | CASHRAGYGYTF | NA | NA | TRBJ1-2 | TRBV28
TGTGCCAGCAGCCAAGAGGCGGGAGGGCTTGAGCAGTTCTTC | CASSQEAGGLEQFF | TRBD2 | NA | TRBJ2-1 | TRBV3-1/TRBV3-2
TGTGCCACCAGTGGGGCGGGCTATGGCTACACCTTC | CATSGAGYGYTF | NA | NA | TRBJ1-2 | TRBV15
TGTGCCAGCAGCCAAGAGGCGGGGACTTCGAATTCACCCCTCCACTTT | CASSQEAGTSNSPLHF | NA | NA | TRBJ1-6 | TRBV3-1/TRBV3-2
TGCAGCCATTGGTCCACCACAGATACGCAGTATTTT | CSHWSTTDTQYF | NA | NA | TRBJ2-3 | TRBV29-1
TGTGCCAGCAGTTTACGTGGGGAGGTGGGCACAGATACGCAGTATTTT | CASSLRGEVGTDTQYF | NA | NA | TRBJ2-3 | TRBV27
TGTGCCAGTAGGACGACCCGTAACTATGGCTACACCTTC | CASRTTRNYGYTF | NA | NA | TRBJ1-2 | TRBV19
TGTGCCAGCAGCTTACCCGGGACACTCTCCTACGAGCAGTACTTC | CASSLPGTLSYEQYF | NA | NA | TRBJ2-7 | TRBV5-4
TGTGCCACCAGCAGAGCTGCAGGGGGCAAAGGGATGAACACTGAAGCTTTCTTT | CATSRAAGGKGMNTEAFF | TRBD1 | NA | TRBJ1-1 | TRBV15
TGTGCCACCAGCAGAGATTCGGGGGGCTGGGAAAAACTGTTTTTT | CATSRDSGGWEKLFF | NA | NA | TRBJ1-4 | TRBV15
TGTGCCAGCAGCCATAGACTAGCGGGAGTATACAATGAGCAGTTCTTC | CASSHRLAGVYNEQFF | TRBD2 | NA | TRBJ2-1 | TRBV5-5
TGTGCCAGCAGCCAATCAATCGTAACAGGGGGCCAGAGCAATCAGCCCCAGCATTTT | CASSQSIVTGGQSNQPQHF | TRBD1 | NA | TRBJ1-5 | TRBV5-6
TGCGCCAGCAGTACGGGGGCGGGGTTGAACACTGAAGCTTTCTTT | CASSTGAGLNTEAFF | NA | NA | TRBJ1-1 | TRBV5-1
TGTGCCACCAGTTCCCCGGGAGCTAACTATGGCTACACCTTC | CATSSPGANYGYTF | NA | once | TRBJ1-2 | TRBV24-1
TGTGCCATCAGCCCGGGACAGGGAAACTATGGCTACACCTTC | CAISPGQGNYGYTF | TRBD1 | NA | TRBJ1-2 | TRBV10-3
TGTGCCAGCAGTTCCACGGGCCCTACGGGATGGGAAAAACTGTTTTTT | CASSSTGPTGWEKLFF | NA | NA | TRBJ1-4 | TRBV28
TGTGCCAGTACCCTGCGACAGGGGGGGGCCGGGGAGCTGTTTTTT | CASTLRQGGAGELFF | TRBD1 | NA | TRBJ2-2 | TRBV19
TGTGCCAGCACCCTTGAGTCCATTTTAAATAATTCACCCCTCCACTTT | CASTLESILNNSPLHF | NA | NA | TRBJ1-6 | TRBV2
TGTGCCTGGAGTGGTCTTAATAATGAAAAACTGTTTTTT | CAWSGLNNEKLFF | NA | NA | TRBJ1-4 | TRBV30
TGTGCCAGCAGCGAGGTTCAGGGCTTTTATGGCTACACCTTC | CASSEVQGFYGYTF | NA | NA | TRBJ1-2 | TRBV6-5
TGTGCCAGCACTAAGGGCGGGGGGAACACCGGGGAGCTGTTTTTT | CASTKGGGNTGELFF | TRBD2 | NA | TRBJ2-2 | TRBV6-5
TGTGCCAGCTCACTTGGACAGAACAATGAAAAACTGTTTTTT | CASSLGQNNEKLFF | NA | NA | TRBJ1-4 | TRBV18
TGTGCCAGCAGTGAAGACAGGGCATACTATGGCTACACCTTC | CASSEDRAYYGYTF | NA | NA | TRBJ1-2 | TRBV6-1
TGCGCCAGCAGCTCGACGAACCCCTATGACAATGAGCAGTTCTTC | CASSSTNPYDNEQFF | NA | NA | TRBJ2-1 | TRBV5-1
TGTGCCAGCAGCCAAGACCCTACCGGGACAGCCTCTTCACCCCTCCACTTT | CASSQDPTGTASSPLHF | TRBD1 | few | TRBJ1-6 | TRBV4-2
TGTGCCAGCTCACCGGGGGGGCTTGGAAACGAGCAGTACTTC | CASSPGGLGNEQYF | NA | NA | TRBJ2-7 | TRBV18
TGTGCCTGGAGTTCGGACTCTGGAAACACCATATATTTT | CAWSSDSGNTIYF | NA | NA | TRBJ1-3 | TRBV30
TGTGCCAGCAGCTTGGCCTCGGGGCAGCCCCAGCATTTT | CASSLASGQPQHF | NA | NA | TRBJ1-5 | TRBV5-6
TGTGCCAGCAGCCAAGGGCGCCTTGGCGGGGCCGAGCAGTACTTC | CASSQGRLGGAEQYF | NA | NA | TRBJ2-7 | TRBV3-1/TRBV3-2
TGTGCCAGCAGCTTGAGACTGGCTGGGCTGGAGCCCCAGCATTTT | CASSLRLAGLEPQHF | NA | NA | TRBJ1-5 | TRBV5-5
TGTGCCAGCTCACCGTCGGGGTGGGAAGCTTTCTTT | CASSPSGWEAFF | NA | NA | TRBJ1-1 | TRBV18
TGTGCCAGCAGCTTGGCTCGGGCAGGGAGCTCCTACGAGCAGTACTTC | CASSLARAGSSYEQYF | NA | NA | TRBJ2-7 | TRBV5-6
TGTGCCATGACTAGCGCCTTCCGGGGCAATGAGCAGTTCTTC | CAMTSAFRGNEQFF | TRBD2 | NA | TRBJ2-1 | TRBV10-3
TGTGCCAGCAGTCCAGGGGAGTATGGCTACACCTTC | CASSPGEYGYTF | NA | NA | TRBJ1-2 | TRBV6-5